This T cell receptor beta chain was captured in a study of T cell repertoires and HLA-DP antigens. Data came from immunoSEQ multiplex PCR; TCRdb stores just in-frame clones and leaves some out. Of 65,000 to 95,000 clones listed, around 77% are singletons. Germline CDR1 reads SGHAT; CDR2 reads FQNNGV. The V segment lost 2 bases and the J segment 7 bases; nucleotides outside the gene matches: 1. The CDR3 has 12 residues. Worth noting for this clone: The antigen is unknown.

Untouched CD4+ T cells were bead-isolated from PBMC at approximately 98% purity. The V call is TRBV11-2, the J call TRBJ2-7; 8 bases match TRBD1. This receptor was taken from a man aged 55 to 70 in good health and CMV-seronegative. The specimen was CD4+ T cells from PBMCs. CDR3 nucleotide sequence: TGTGCCAGCAGCTTAAACAGGGGGGAGCAGTACTTC. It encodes CASSLNRGEQYF.